The 3 T cell receptor beta chains presented below share a single source sample, sequenced in a study of vaccination effects on CD4 cells after COVID-19. For these TCRs, the target antigens are not known. Only in-frame clones appear in the TCRdb table, and some are missing; sequencing was by immunoSEQ multiplex PCR. This table holds tens of thousands of clones, approximately 71% found once. Subsequent to a culture period of more than 9 days, CD4+ T cells were isolated. The input for sequencing was CD4+ T cells from PBMCs cultured without peptide, taken before COVID-19 vaccination. These receptors were obtained from a human donor who received a COVID-19 vaccine.

The chain joins TRBV2 to TRBJ2-1; 9 bases match TRBD1. In germline, CDR1 is SNHLY, CDR2 FYNNEI. Germline trimming cut 6 bases from V and 4 bases from J; bases unmatched to any gene: 7. The CDR3 has 15 amino acids. CDR3 protein: CASSITGGSYNEQFF. CDR3 coding DNA: TGTGCCAGCAGCATCACAGGGGGCTCTTACAATGAGCAGTTCTTC.

The chain joins TRBV10-3 to TRBJ2-7; D is perhaps TRBD1 (6 bases). The CDR3 covers 13 residues. Germline CDR1 reads ENHRY; CDR2 reads SYGVKD. With 6 bases removed from V and 3 bases from J, the gap between germline ends came to 12 bases. CDR3 loop: CAISERTDYEQYV. The CDR3 DNA reads TGTGCCATCAGCGAGAGGACAGACTACGAGCAGTACGTC.

V is TRBV6-5 and J is TRBJ2-3; no firm D call. This CDR3 has 12 residues. Germline CDR1 and CDR2: MNHEY and SVGAGI. Deletions cut 7 bases from V and 8 bases from J, with 13 bases between. The DNA of the CDR3 is TGTGCCAGCACTTCGACCGCATCTACGCAGTATTTT. The encoded protein is CASTSTASTQYF.